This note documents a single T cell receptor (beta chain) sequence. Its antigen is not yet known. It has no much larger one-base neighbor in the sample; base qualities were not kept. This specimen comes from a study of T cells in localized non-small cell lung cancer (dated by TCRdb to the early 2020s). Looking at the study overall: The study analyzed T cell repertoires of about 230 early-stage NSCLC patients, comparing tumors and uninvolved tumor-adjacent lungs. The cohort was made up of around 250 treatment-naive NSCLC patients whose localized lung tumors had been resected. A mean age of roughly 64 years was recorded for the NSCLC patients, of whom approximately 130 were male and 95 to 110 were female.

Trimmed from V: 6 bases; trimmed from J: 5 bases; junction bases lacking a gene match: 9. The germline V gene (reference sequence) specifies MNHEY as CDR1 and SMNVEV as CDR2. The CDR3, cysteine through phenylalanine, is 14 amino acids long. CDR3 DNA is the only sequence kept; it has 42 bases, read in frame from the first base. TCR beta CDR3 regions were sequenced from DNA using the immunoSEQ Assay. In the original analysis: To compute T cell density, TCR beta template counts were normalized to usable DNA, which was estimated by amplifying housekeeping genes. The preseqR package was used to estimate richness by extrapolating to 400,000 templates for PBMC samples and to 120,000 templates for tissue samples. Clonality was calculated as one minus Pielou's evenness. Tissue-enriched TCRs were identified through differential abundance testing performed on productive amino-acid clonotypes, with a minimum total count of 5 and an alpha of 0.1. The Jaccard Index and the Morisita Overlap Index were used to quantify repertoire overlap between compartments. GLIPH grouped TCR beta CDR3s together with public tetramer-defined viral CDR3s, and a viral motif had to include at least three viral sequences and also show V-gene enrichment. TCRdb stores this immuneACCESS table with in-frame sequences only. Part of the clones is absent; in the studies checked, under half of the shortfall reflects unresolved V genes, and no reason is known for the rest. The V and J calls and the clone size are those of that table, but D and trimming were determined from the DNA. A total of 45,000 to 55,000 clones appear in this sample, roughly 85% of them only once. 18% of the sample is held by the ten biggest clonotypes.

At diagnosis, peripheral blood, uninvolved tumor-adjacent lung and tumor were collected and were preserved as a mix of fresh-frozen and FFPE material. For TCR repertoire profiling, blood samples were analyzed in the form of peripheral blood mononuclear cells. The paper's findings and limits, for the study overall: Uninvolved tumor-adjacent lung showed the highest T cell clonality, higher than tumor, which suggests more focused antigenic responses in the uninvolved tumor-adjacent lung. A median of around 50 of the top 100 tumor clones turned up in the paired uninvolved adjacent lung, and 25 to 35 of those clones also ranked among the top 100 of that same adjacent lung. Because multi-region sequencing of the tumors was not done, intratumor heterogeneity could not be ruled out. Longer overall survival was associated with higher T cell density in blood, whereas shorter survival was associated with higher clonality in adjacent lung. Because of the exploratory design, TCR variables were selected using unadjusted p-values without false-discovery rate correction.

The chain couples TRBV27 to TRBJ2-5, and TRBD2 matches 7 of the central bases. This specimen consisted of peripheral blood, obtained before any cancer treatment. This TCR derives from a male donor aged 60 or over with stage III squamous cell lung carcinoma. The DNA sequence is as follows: TGTGCCAGCAGAATCAGGGAGGGCGGGGAGACCCAGTACTTC. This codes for CASRIREGGETQYF.